The entry that follows covers one TCR beta chain sequence. Sequencing used immunoSEQ multiplex PCR; TCRdb keeps in-frame clones, though not all of them. The sample lists 150,000 to 200,000 clones; around 82% were seen once. The entry originates in a study of blood T cell repertoires in COVID-19. Study-level background: There were acute and convalescent COVID-19 samples, and they came from the United States, Italy and Spain. T cells, B-cell-depleted T cells, or PBMCs provided the cDNA or gDNA that served as material.

Grouping used clinical history reported by participants in a survey and questionnaire. Germline V CDR1 and CDR2: PRHDT, FYEKMQ (reference sequence). The CDR3 sequence is 12 residues long. Trimming shortened V by 4 bases and J by 5 bases, and 8 bases separated the two germline ends. The sequence derives from a woman between 50 and 59 years old with acute COVID-19. The specimen was PBMCs or T cells enriched from blood (not recorded which). V is TRBV13 and J is TRBJ1-1, with D tentatively TRBD1 (6 bases). In nucleotides, the CDR3 is TGTGCCAGCAGCTCCAGGGGAACTGAAGCTTTCTTT. It is translated as CASSSRGTEAFF.